The rows below give T cell receptor beta chains drawn from one sample of a study of circulating tumor DNA in untreated peripheral T-cell lymphoma. Assay: immunoSEQ multiplex PCR; the TCRdb copy retains only in-frame clones and omits some. Among some 10,000 clones listed, around 74% were seen once. Source material: tumor tissue. The receptor source for this set is a human donor with peripheral T-cell lymphoma. The CDR3 runs from the conserved cysteine through the conserved F or W. The order of the fields is clone size, V gene, D gene, J gene, CDR3 DNA, CDR3 protein. D genes are given only for firm matches. Only some rows state a clone size, as once, few, many or a class for expanded clones.

.,TRBV15,TRBD1,TRBJ2-5,TGTGCCACCAGCAGCGCCGGGACAGACCAAGAGACCCAGTACTTC,CATSSAGTDQETQYF
once,TRBV9,.,TRBJ2-1,TGTGCCAGCAGCCTAGGATGGAATGAGCAGTTCTTC,CASSLGWNEQFF
few,TRBV28,.,TRBJ1-4,TGTGCCAGCAGGCCGCGGGACGGGATTAATGAAAAACTGTTTTTT,CASRPRDGINEKLFF
.,TRBV29-1,.,TRBJ1-2,TGCAGCGTTCCCGGGACGGACTATGGCTACACCTTC,CSVPGTDYGYTF
.,TRBV28,TRBD1,TRBJ1-6,TGTGCCAGCAGTTTATATCCCCGGAGTGACAGGGGGCCGGTTTCACCCCTCCACTTT,CASSLYPRSDRGPVSPLHF
.,TRBV19,.,TRBJ2-3,TGTGCCAGTAGTACCGGACAGGGAGGGAGCACAGATACGCAGTATTTT,CASSTGQGGSTDTQYF
.,TRBV5-1,.,TRBJ1-2,TGCGCCAGCAGCTTGGCTCGCAGGGAAGATGGCTACACCTTC,CASSLARREDGYTF
few,TRBV10-2,TRBD1,TRBJ1-2,TGCGCCAGCAGTGAGTTCCCAGGGGGGCCTGATGGCTACACCTTC,CASSEFPGGPDGYTF
.,TRBV6-8,TRBD2,TRBJ2-3,TGTGCCAGCAGTTACCCTAGCGGGGGTACAGATACGCAGTATTTT,CASSYPSGGTDTQYF
.,TRBV6-8,.,TRBJ2-3,TGTGCCAGCGGGAGGGGGGCAGATACGCAGTATTTT,CASGRGADTQYF
few,TRBV7-5,.,TRBJ1-5,TGTGCCAGCAGCTTGGTGGCAGGGGGACCCTTTCAGCCCCAGCATTTT,CASSLVAGGPFQPQHF
few,TRBV19,.,TRBJ1-5,TGTGCCAGTAGTATCTACGCGCAGGGCAATCAGCCCCAGCATTTT,CASSIYAQGNQPQHF
.,TRBV19,.,TRBJ1-5,TGTGCCAGTAGTATGAGGTTGAGGGGAAGCAATCAGCCCCAGCATTTT,CASSMRLRGSNQPQHF
.,TRBV11-3,.,TRBJ2-1,TGTGCCAGCAGCTTAACCCGGGACGGAAACAATGAGCAGTTCTTC,CASSLTRDGNNEQFF
.,TRBV11-3,.,TRBJ2-7,TGTGCCAGCAGCATAGAATTCGAGAGCTCCTACGAGCAGTACTTC,CASSIEFESSYEQYF
few,TRBV19,.,TRBJ1-1,TGTGCCAGTAATGACCCACCCCGGAACACTGAAGCTTTCTTT,CASNDPPRNTEAFF
.,TRBV1,.,TRBJ2-5,TGCGCCAGCAGCTGTTCAGGGCGTAGGGAGACCCAGTACTTC,CASSCSGRRETQYF
.,TRBV30,TRBD1,TRBJ2-4,TGTGCCTGCAGGGGGCGGGACAAAAACATTCAGTACTTC,CACRGRDKNIQYF
few,TRBV11-3,.,TRBJ1-1,TGTGCCAGCAGCTTATCTTCCAGGAACACTGAAGCTTTCTTT,CASSLSSRNTEAFF
.,TRBV28,.,TRBJ1-2,TGTGCCAGCAGTTTATCCTTTTTCTCGATAAGCTATGGCTACACCTTC,CASSLSFFSISYGYTF
.,TRBV6-8,.,TRBJ1-2,TGTGCCAGCAGGTCAACCGGACGTTTCTATGGCTACACCTTC,CASRSTGRFYGYTF
.,TRBV18,.,TRBJ1-1,TGTGCCAGCTCACCCACAGGGTTCCGATTGAACACTGAAGCTTTCTTT,CASSPTGFRLNTEAFF
.,TRBV6-8,.,TRBJ1-1,TGTGCCAGCAGTTTTGGGGGGCAAGTCACTGAAGCTTTCTTT,CASSFGGQVTEAFF
once,TRBV15,.,TRBJ2-3,TGTGCCACCAGCACCCCACTAGGCCCAGACACAGATACGCAGTATTTT,CATSTPLGPDTDTQYF
once,TRBV10-3,.,TRBJ1-6,TGTGCCATCAGTGAGTCCTCAGATGTTGCCGGACGCAATTCACCCCTCCACTTT,CAISESSDVAGRNSPLHF
.,TRBV19,.,TRBJ1-3,TGTGCCAGTTCCCCCCAGGGGCGGTCTGGAAACACCATATATTTT,CASSPQGRSGNTIYF
.,TRBV14,.,TRBJ2-7,TGTGCCAGCAGCCAATCCCTGAGTAGTTCCTACGAGCAGTACTTC,CASSQSLSSSYEQYF
once,TRBV6-8,.,TRBJ1-1,TGTGCCAGCAGCGCACGGGGGCAGGCCACTGAAGCTTTCTTT,CASSARGQATEAFF
.,TRBV19,.,TRBJ2-5,TGTGCCAGTAGTATAAGCAGGGCGCAGACCCAGTACTTC,CASSISRAQTQYF
.,TRBV28,.,TRBJ1-2,TGTGCCAGCAGTCCCTCTGGGCCCTATGGCTACACCTTC,CASSPSGPYGYTF
.,TRBV6-8,.,TRBJ2-5,TGTGCCATCAGAACAGGACTCGAAGAGACCCAGTACTTC,CAIRTGLEETQYF
.,TRBV28,.,TRBJ2-7,TGTGCCAGCAGTTCAATCCTCGGTACGGATGTTTACGAGCAGTACTTC,CASSSILGTDVYEQYF
.,TRBV28,TRBD2,TRBJ2-5,TGTGCCAGCAGAAGCAGCGGGGGTGACGAAGAGACCCAGTACTTC,CASRSSGGDEETQYF
.,TRBV19,.,TRBJ2-5,TGTGCCAGTAGTATCGGTCGGATAGAGACCCAGTACTTC,CASSIGRIETQYF
medium-sized,TRBV14,.,TRBJ1-1,TGTGCCAGCAGCCAAGTCGTTTGGGGCACTGAAGCTTTCTTT,CASSQVVWGTEAFF
.,TRBV12-5,.,TRBJ2-5,TGTGCCAGCACCGCATCGGGCGATTGGGAGACCCAGTACTTC,CASTASGDWETQYF
.,TRBV18,TRBD2,TRBJ2-1,TGTGCCAGCTCACCCGGACTAGCGGGGGGGCCCGGTCGTTACAATGAGCAGTTCTTC,CASSPGLAGGPGRYNEQFF
.,TRBV25-1,.,TRBJ2-1,TGTGCCAGCATAAGGCAGGGCGTTTACAATGAGCAGTTCTTC,CASIRQGVYNEQFF
.,TRBV19,.,TRBJ2-7,TGTGCCAGTAGGGGTGACAGCTACGAGCAGTACTTC,CASRGDSYEQYF
.,TRBV19,.,TRBJ1-6,TGTGCCAGTAGTGCCCGGATCTATAGTTCACCCCTCCACTTT,CASSARIYSSPLHF
.,TRBV19,.,TRBJ2-7,TGTGCCAGTAGGCGCGGGGCCTCCTACGAGCAGTACTTC,CASRRGASYEQYF
.,TRBV29-1,TRBD1,TRBJ2-6,TGCAGCGCGGTGGACAGGGGGAGTAGTGGGGCCAACGTCCTGACTTTC,CSAVDRGSSGANVLTF
.,TRBV7-5,.,TRBJ1-2,TGTGCCAGCAGCTTAAAGTCCTCCACGACTTATGGCTACACCTTC,CASSLKSSTTYGYTF
.,TRBV11-3,.,TRBJ1-6,TGTGCCAGCAGGAGGGACTCCGCTAGAGATTCACCCCTCCACTTT,CASRRDSARDSPLHF
.,TRBV19,.,TRBJ2-7,TGTGCCAGTAGCCAACGGGACGGAGGCTACGAGCAGTACTTC,CASSQRDGGYEQYF
once,TRBV25-1,.,TRBJ1-2,TGTGCCAGCAGTGAATACGAGACTCACTATGGCTACACCTTC,CASSEYETHYGYTF
.,TRBV19,.,TRBJ1-2,TGTGCCAGTAGTCGGGAGGATTATGGCTACACCTTC,CASSREDYGYTF
once,TRBV11-3,TRBD2,TRBJ2-5,TGTGCCAGCAGAGAAGAGGGGAGGACTGAGCGGGGGGCCCAGTACTTC,CASREEGRTERGAQYF
.,TRBV5-1,TRBD1,TRBJ1-2,TGCGCCAGCAGCGGGACCGGGACAGGTCCCAGCTACACCTTC,CASSGTGTGPSYTF
.,TRBV2,.,TRBJ2-4,TGTGCCAGCGGGAGGGGGCAGCCAAACATTCAGTACTTC,CASGRGQPNIQYF
.,TRBV25-1,TRBD1,TRBJ1-6,TGTGCCAGCAGTGAATCTGACAGGGGAATAACACCCCTCCACTTT,CASSESDRGITPLHF